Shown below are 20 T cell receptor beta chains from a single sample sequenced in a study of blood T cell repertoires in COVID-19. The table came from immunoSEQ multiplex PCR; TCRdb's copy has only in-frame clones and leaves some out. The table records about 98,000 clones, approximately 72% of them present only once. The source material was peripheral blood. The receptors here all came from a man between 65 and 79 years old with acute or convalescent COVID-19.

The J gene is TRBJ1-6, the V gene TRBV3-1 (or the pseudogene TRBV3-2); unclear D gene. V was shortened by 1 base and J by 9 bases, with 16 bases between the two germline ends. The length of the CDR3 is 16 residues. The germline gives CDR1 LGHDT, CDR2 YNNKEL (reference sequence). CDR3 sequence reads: CASSQATDKGCSPLHF. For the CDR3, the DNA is TGTGCCAGCAGCCAAGCTACAGATAAAGGATGTTCACCCCTCCACTTT.

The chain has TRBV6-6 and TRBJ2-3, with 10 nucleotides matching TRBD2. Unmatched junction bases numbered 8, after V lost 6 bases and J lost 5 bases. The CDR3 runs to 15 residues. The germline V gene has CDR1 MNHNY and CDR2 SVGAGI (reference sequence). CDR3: CASSFSGRAKDTQYF. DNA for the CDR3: TGTGCCAGCAGCTTCAGCGGGAGGGCCAAAGATACGCAGTATTTT.

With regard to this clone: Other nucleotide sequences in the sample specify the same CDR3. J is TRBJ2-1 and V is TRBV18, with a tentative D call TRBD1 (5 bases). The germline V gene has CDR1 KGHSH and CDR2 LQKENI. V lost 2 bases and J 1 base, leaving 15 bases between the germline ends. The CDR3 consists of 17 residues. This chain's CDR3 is CASSPSSGRVSYNEQFF. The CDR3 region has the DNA TGTGCCAGCTCACCATCATCTGGCAGGGTGTCCTACAATGAGCAGTTCTTC.

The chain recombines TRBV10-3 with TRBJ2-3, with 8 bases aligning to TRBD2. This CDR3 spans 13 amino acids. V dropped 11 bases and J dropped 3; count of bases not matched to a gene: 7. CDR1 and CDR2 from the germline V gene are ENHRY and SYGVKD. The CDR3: CALSAGETDTQYF. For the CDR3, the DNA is TGTGCCTTATCAGCGGGAGAGACAGATACGCAGTATTTT.

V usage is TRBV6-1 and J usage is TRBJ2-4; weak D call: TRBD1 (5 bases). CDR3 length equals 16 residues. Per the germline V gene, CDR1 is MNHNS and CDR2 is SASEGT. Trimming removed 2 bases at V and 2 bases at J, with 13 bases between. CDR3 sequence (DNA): TGTGCCAGCAGTGAAAGCAGCCTGGGGCCCAAAAACATTCAGTACTTC. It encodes CASSESSLGPKNIQYF.

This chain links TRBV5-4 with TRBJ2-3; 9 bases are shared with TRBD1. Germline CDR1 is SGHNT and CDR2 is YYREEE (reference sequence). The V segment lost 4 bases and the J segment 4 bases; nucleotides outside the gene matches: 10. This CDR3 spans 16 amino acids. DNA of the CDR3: TGTGCCAGCAGCAGGTTGGGACAGGGTTTTTCAGATACGCAGTATTTT. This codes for CASSRLGQGFSDTQYF.

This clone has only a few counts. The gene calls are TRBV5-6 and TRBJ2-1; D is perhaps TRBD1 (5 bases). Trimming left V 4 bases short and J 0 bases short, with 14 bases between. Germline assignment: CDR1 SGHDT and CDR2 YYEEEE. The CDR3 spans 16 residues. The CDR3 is CASSTSRASSYNEQFF. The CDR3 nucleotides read TGTGCCAGCAGCACCTCCAGGGCGAGCTCCTACAATGAGCAGTTCTTC.

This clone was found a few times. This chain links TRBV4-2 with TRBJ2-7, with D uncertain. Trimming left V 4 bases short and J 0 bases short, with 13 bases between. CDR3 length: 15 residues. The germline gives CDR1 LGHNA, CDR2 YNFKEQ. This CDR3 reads CASSPAERSSYEQYF. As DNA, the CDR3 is TGTGCCAGCAGCCCGGCGGAAAGGAGCTCCTACGAGCAGTACTTC.

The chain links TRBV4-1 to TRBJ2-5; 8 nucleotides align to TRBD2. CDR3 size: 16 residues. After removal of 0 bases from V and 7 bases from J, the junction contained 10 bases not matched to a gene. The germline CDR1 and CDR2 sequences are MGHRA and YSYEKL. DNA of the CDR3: TGCGCCAGCAGCCAAGATGGGCAAGCGGGAGAGGGGACCCAGTACTTC. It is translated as CASSQDGQAGEGTQYF.

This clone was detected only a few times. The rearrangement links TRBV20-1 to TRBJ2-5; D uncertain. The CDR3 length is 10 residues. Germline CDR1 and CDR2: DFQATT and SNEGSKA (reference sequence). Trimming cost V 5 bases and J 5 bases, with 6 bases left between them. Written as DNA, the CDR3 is TGCAGTGCTGTCCGGGAGACCCAGTACTTC. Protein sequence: CSAVRETQYF.

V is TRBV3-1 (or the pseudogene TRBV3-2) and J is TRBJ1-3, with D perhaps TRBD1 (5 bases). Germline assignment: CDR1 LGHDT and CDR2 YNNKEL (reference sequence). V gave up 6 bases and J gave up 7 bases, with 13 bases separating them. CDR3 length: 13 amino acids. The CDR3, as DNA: TGTGCCAGCAGGGAGGGCCGGGGGAACACCATATATTTT. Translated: CASREGRGNTIYF.

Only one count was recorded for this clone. This chain's CDR3 is CASSLGRGEKLFF. In DNA, the CDR3 is TGCGCCAGCAGCTTGGGCCGCGGTGAAAAACTGTTTTTT. The V and J genes are TRBV5-1 and TRBJ1-4; D remains unclear. The CDR3 is 13 amino acids. V lost 0 bases and J 7 bases, leaving 7 bases between the germline ends. Germline CDR1 reads SGHRS; CDR2 reads YFSETQ. Looking up the rest from reference TRBV5-1 and TRBJ1-4 gives the full variable domain: KAGVTQTPRYLIKTRGQQVTLSCSPISGHRSVSWYQQTPGQGLQFLFEYFSETQRNKGNFPGRFSGRQFSNSRSEMNVSTLELGDSALYLCASSLGRGEKLFFGSGTQLSVL.

DNA of the CDR3: TGTGCCAGCAGTGCAGGGGTAGGGGAAAAACTGTTTTTT. Translating it yields CASSAGVGEKLFF. J is TRBJ1-4 and V is TRBV2; D is possibly TRBD1 (6 bases). Per the germline V gene, CDR1 is SNHLY and CDR2 is FYNNEI. This CDR3 contains 13 residues. Trimming removed 4 bases from V and 8 bases from J, with 11 bases in between.

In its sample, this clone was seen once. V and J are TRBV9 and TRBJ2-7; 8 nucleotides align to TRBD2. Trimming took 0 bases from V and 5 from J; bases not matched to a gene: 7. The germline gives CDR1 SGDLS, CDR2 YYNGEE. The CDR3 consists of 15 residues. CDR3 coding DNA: TGTGCCAGCAGCGTAGCCGGGACTAGGGACGACGAGCAGTACTTC. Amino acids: CASSVAGTRDDEQYF.

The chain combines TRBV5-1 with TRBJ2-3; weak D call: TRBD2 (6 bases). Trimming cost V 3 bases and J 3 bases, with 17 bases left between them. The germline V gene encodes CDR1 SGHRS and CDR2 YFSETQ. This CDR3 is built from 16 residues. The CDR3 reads CASSSISGRGTDTQYF. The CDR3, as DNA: TGCGCCAGCAGCTCCATTAGCGGTAGAGGTACAGATACGCAGTATTTT.

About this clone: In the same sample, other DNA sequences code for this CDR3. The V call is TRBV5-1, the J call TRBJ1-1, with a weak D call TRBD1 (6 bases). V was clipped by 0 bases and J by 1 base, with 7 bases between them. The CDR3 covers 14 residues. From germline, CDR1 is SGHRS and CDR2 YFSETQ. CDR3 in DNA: TGCGCCAGCAGCTTGGGGACAGCGAACACTGAAGCTTTCTTT. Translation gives CASSLGTANTEAFF. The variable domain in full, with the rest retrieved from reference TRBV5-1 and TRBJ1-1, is KAGVTQTPRYLIKTRGQQVTLSCSPISGHRSVSWYQQTPGQGLQFLFEYFSETQRNKGNFPGRFSGRQFSNSRSEMNVSTLELGDSALYLCASSLGTANTEAFFGQGTRLTVV.

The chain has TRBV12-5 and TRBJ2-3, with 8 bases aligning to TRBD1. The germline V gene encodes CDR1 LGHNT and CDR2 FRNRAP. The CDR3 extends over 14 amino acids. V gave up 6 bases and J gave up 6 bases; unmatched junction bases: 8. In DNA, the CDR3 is TGTGCTAGTGGCCGCGGACAGGGTGGTGATACGCAGTATTTT. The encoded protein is CASGRGQGGDTQYF.

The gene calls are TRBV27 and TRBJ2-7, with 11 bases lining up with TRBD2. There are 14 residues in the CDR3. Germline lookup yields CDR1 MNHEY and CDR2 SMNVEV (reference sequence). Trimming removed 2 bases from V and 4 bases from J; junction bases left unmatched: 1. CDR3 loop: CASSLTSGGYEQYF. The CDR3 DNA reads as TGTGCCAGCAGTTTAACTAGCGGGGGTTACGAGCAGTACTTC.

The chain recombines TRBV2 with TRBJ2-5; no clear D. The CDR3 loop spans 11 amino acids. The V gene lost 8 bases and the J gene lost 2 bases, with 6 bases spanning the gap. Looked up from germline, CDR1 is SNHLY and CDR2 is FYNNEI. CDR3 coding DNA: TGTGCCAGCCAACTACAAGAGACCCAGTACTTC. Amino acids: CASQLQETQYF. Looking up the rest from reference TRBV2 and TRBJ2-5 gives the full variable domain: EPEVTQTPSHQVTQMGQEVILRCVPISNHLYFYWYRQILGQKVEFLVSFYNNEISEKSEIFDDQFSVERPDGSNFTLKIRSTKLEDSAMYFCASQLQETQYFGPGTRLLVL.

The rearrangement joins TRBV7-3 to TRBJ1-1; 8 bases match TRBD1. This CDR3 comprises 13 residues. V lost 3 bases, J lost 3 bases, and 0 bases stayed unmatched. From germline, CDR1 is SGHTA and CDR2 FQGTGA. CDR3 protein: CASSLTGDTEAFF. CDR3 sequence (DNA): TGTGCCAGCAGCTTGACAGGGGACACTGAAGCTTTCTTT.